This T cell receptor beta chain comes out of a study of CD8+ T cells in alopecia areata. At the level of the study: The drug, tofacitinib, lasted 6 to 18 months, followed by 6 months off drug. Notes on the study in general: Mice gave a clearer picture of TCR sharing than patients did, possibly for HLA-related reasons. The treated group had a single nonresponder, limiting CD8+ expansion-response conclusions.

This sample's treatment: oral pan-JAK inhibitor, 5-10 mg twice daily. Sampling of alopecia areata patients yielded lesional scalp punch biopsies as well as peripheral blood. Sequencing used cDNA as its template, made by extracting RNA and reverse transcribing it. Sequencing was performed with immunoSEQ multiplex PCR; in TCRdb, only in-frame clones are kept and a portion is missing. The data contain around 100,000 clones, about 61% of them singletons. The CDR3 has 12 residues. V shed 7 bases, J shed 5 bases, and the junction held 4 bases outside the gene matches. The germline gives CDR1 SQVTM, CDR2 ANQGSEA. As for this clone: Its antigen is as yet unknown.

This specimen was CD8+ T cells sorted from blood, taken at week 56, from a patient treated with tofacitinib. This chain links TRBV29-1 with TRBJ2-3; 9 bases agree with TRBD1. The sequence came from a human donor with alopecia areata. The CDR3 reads CSADRGRDTQYF. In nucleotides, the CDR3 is TGCAGCGCGGACAGGGGAAGAGATACGCAGTATTTT.